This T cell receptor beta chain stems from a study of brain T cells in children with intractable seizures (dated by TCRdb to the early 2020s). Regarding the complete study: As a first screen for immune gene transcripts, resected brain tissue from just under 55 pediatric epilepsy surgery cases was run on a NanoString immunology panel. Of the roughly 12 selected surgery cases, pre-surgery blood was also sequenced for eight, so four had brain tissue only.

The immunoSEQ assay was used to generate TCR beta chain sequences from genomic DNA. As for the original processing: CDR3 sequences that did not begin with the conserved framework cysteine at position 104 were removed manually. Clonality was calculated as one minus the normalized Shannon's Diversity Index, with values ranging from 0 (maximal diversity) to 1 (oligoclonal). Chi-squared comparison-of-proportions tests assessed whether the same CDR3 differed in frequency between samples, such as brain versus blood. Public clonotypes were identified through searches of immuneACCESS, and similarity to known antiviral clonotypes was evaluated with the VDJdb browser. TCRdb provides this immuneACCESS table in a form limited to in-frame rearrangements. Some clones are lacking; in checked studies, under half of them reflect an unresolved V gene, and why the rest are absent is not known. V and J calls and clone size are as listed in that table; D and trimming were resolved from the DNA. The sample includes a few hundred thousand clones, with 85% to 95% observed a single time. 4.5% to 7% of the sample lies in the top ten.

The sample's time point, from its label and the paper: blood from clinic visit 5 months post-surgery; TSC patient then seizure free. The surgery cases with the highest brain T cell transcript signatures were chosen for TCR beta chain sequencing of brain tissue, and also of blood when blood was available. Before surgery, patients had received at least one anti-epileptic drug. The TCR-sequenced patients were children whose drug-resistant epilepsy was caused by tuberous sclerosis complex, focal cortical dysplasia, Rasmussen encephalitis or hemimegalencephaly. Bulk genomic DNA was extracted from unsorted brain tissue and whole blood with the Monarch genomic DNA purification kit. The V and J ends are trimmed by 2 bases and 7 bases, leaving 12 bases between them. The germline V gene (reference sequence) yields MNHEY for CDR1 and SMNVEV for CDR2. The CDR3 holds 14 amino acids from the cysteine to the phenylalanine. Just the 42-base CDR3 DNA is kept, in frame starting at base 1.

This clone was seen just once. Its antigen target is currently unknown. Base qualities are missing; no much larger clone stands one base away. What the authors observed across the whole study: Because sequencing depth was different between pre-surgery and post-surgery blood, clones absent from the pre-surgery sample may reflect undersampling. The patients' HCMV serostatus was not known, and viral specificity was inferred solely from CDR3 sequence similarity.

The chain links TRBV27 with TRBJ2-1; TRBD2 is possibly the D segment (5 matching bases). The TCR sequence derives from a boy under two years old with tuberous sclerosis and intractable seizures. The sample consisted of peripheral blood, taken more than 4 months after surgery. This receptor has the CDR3 CASSLGPPGNEQFF. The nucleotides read TGTGCCAGCAGTTTAGGGCCCCCGGGAAATGAGCAGTTCTTC.